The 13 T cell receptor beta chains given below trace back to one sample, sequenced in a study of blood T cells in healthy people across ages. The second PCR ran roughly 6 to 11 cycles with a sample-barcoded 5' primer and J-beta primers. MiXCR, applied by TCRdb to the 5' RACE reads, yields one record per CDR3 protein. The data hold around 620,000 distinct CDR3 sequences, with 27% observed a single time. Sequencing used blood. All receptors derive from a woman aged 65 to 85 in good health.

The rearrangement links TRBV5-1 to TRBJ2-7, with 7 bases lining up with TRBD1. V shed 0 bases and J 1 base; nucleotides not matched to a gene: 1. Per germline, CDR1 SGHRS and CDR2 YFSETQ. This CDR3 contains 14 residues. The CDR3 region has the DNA TGCGCCAGCAGCTTGGCGGGACAGTCCTACGAGCAGTACTTC. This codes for CASSLAGQSYEQYF.

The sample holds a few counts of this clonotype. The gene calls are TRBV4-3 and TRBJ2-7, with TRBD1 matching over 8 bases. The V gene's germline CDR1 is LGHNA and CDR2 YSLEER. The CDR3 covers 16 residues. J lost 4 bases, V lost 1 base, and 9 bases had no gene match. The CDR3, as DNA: TGCGCCAGCAGCCAAGTAGGCGGACAGGGCGTATACGAGCAGTACTTC. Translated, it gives CASSQVGGQGVYEQYF.

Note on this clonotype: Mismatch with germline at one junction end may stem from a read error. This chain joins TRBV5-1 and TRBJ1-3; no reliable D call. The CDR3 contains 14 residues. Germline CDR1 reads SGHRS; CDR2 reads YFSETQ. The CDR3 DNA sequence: TGCGCCAGCACGGGCGGAGCCTCTGGAGACACCATATATTTT. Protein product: CASTGGASGDTIYF.

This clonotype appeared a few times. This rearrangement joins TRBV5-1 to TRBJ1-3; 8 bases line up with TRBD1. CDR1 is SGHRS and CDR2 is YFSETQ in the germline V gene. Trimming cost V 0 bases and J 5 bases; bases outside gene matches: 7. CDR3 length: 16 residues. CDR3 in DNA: TGCGCCAGCAGCTTGGACTCAGGGGGCGCGAGAAACACCATATATTTT. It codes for CASSLDSGGARNTIYF.

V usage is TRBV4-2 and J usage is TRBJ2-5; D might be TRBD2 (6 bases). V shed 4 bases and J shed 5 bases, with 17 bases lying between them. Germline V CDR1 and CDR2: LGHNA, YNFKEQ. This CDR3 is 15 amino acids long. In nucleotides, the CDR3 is TGTGCCAGCAGCCGAGAGGGGCTAGCGAAGGAGACCCAGTACTTC. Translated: CASSREGLAKETQYF.

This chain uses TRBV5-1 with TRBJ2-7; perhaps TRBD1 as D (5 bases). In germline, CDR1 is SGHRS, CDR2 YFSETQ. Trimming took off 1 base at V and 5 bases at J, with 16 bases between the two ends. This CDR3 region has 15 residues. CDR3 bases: TGCGCCAGCAGCTTGTATGGGGCCTTTTACGACGAGCAGTACTTC. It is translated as CASSLYGAFYDEQYF.

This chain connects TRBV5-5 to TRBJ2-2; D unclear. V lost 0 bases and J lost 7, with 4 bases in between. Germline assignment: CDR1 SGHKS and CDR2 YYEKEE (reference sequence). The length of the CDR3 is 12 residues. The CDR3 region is CASSLAFGELFF. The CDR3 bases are TGTGCCAGCAGCTTGGCCTTCGGGGAGCTGTTTTTT.

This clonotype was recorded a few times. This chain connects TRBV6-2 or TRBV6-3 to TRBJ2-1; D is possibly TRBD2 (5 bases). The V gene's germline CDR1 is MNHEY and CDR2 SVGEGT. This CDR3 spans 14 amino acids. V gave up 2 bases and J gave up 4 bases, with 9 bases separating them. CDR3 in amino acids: CASSYTGEYNEQFF. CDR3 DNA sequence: TGTGCCAGCAGTTACACCGGGGAGTACAATGAGCAGTTCTTC.

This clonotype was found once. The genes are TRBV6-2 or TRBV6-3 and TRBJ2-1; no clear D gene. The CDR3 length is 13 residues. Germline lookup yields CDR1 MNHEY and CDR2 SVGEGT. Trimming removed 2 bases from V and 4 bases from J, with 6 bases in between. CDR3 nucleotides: TGTGCCAGCAGTTACGCTAGTTACAATGAGCAGTTCTTC. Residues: CASSYASYNEQFF.

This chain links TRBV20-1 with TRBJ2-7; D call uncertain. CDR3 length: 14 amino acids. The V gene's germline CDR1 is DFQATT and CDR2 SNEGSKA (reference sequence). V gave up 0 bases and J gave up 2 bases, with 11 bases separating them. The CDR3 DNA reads TGCAGTGCTAGAGACCCATCGGACGCCTACGAGCAGTACTTC. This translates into CSARDPSDAYEQYF.

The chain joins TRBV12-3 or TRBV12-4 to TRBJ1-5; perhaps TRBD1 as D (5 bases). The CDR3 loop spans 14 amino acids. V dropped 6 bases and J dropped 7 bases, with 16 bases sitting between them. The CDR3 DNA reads TGTGCCAGCAGCAAAAAGGGGTACGGGCAGCCCCAGCATTTT. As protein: CASSKKGYGQPQHF.

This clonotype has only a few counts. The CDR3 DNA reads TGCAGTGTGAGCCGGGCTCGTCTTAATGAAAAACTGTTTTTT. This gives the protein CSVSRARLNEKLFF. This rearrangement joins TRBV20-1 to TRBJ1-4; the D is unclear. In germline, CDR1 is DFQATT, CDR2 SNEGSKA (reference sequence). This CDR3 is built from 14 residues. The germline V and J ends were trimmed by 7 bases and 4 bases, with 16 bases remaining between them.

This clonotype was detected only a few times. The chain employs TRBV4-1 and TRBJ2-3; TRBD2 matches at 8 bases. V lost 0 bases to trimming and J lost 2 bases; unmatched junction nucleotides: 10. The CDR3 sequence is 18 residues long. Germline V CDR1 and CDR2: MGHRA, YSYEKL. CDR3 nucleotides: TGCGCCAGCAGCCAAGATCTCCACGGGGGGGCCTTCACAGATACGCAGTATTTT. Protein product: CASSQDLHGGAFTDTQYF.